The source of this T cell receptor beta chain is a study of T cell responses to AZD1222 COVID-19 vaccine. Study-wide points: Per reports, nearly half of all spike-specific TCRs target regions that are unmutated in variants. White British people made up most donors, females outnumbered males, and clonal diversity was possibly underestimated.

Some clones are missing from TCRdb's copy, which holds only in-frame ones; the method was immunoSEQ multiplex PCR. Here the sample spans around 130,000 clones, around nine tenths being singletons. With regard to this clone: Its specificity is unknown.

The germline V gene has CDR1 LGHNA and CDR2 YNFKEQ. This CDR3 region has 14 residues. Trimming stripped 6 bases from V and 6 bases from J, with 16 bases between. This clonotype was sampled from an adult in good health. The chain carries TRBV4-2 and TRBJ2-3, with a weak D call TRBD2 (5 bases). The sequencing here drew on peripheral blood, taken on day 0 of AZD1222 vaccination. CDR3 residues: CASSRAPSMDTQYF. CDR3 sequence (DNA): TGTGCCAGCAGTCGAGCGCCTAGCATGGATACGCAGTATTTT.